This entry describes one T cell receptor (beta chain). This entry comes from a study of blood T cell repertoires in COVID-19. At the level of the study: Some COVID-19 samples were acute and others convalescent; all came from the United States, Italy and Spain. PBMCs, B-cell-depleted T cells, or T cells were the source of the cDNA or gDNA that made up the material.

The CDR3 loop spans 17 amino acids. V was shortened by 0 bases and J by 2 bases, with 14 bases between the two germline ends. Germline V gene data show CDR1 as SGDLS and CDR2 as YYNGEE. Per the study methods: Reference gene primers were amplified, and this amplification served to estimate nucleated cell counts. Data came from immunoSEQ multiplex PCR; TCRdb stores just in-frame clones and leaves some out. The DNA gave D and trimming, while V, J and clone size come from that table. The sample shows approximately 290,000 clones, around 85% of them seen only once. Seattle-derived patients entered the study during active infection and were followed longitudinally.

V and J are TRBV9 and TRBJ2-2; maybe TRBD2 (5 bases). This sequence was found in a human donor with COVID-19, enrolled during active disease. The donor label of this sample is uncertain. Sequencing was done on a sample of peripheral blood. CDR3 DNA: TGTGCCAGCAGCGTAGGGACTCTACCGGTTAACACCGGGGAGCTGTTTTTT. Residues: CASSVGTLPVNTGELFF.